This T cell receptor beta chain was obtained from a study of chemoradiotherapy in HPV16-positive cancers. Method: immunoSEQ multiplex PCR; TCRdb's copy keeps in-frame clones and lacks some. The sample lists about 16,000 clones; more than 75% were seen once. V lost 3 bases to trimming and J lost 4 bases; unmatched junction nucleotides: 12. CDR1 is SGDLS and CDR2 is YYNGEE in the germline V gene. This CDR3 is 16 amino acids long. Comment on this clone: The antigen remains unidentified.

Findings and limits, study-wide: Better recurrence-free survival went with HPV-responsive T-cell expansion in HPV16-positive patients.

This sequence joins TRBV9 and TRBJ1-1, with 7 bases lining up with TRBD1. This clonotype originated in a human donor with HPV-associated anogenital cancer. The specimen was collected from a patient who underwent chemoradiotherapy. CDR3: CASSGFYRGKGTEAFF. Here the CDR3 DNA reads TGTGCCAGCAGCGGCTTCTACAGGGGTAAGGGCACTGAAGCTTTCTTT.